The 29 T cell receptor beta chains given below trace back to one sample, sequenced in a study of T cells expressing NK-cell markers (dated by TCRdb to the early 2020s). Preparation of the library involved 5' RACE. For sequencing, an Illumina HiSeq 2000 was employed. Once TCRdb had reprocessed the reads, it stored one entry per CDR3 protein sequence and supplied no DNA. The sample's table covers about 150,000 distinct CDR3 sequences. Of the sample, around 21% falls within the top ten clones. Source material: blood T cells: a sorted CD56 or NKG2C T cell subset, CD4+ or CD8+ T cells, or bulk PBMC T cells (not recorded which). These receptors all stem from a man aged 18 to 69 in good health.

The chain employs TRBV9 and TRBJ2-7; TCRdb's D call, TRBD2, is unchecked because there is no DNA. Germline V lookup: CDR1 SGDLS, CDR2 YYNGEE. The length of the CDR3 is 14 residues. CDR3 protein: CASSPIGGPYEQYF.

The V gene is TRBV18, the J gene TRBJ2-3; TCRdb gives TRBD2 as the D gene, but with no DNA this cannot be confirmed. In germline, CDR1 is KGHSH, CDR2 LQKENI. This CDR3 spans 15 amino acids. The CDR3: CASSRSGARTDTQYF.

The rearrangement links TRBV6-1 to TRBJ1-1. Germline CDR1 is MNHNS and CDR2 is SASEGT. There are 15 residues in the CDR3. CDR3 residues: CASSTPSGVNTEAFF.

This rearrangement joins TRBV2 to TRBJ2-3; the TCRdb D gene call, TRBD1, has no DNA to confirm it. Germline values: CDR1 SNHLY, CDR2 FYNNEI. This CDR3 region has 14 residues. The CDR3 sequence: CAGSRQWDTDTQYF.

CDR3 region: CSASPTAFTYNEQFF. The V and J genes are TRBV20-1 and TRBJ2-1. Germline values: CDR1 DFQATT, CDR2 SNEGSKA (reference sequence). There are 15 residues in the CDR3.

The chain employs TRBV19 and TRBJ2-7; TCRdb selects TRBD2, and the lack of DNA leaves this call unchecked. Germline V gives CDR1 LNHDA, CDR2 SQIVND (reference sequence). The CDR3 runs 15 residues. CDR3 loop: CASSTMGQGPLEQYF.

J is TRBJ1-4 and V is TRBV12-3 or TRBV12-4. This CDR3 has 17 residues. CDR3 in amino acids: CASSLVLGSTTNEKLFF.

The chain has TRBV20-1 and TRBJ2-3; TCRdb designates TRBD2, a call that cannot be tested without DNA. The CDR3 runs 14 residues. Germline loops: CDR1 DFQATT, CDR2 SNEGSKA (reference sequence). This chain's CDR3 is CSASSGGAGDTQYF.

V and J are TRBV2 and TRBJ1-2. Germline CDR1 reads SNHLY; CDR2 reads FYNNEI. The CDR3 sequence is 11 residues long. The CDR3 loop is CASSAGREDTF.

The genes are TRBV7-9 and TRBJ2-1; the TCRdb call, TRBD2, lacks DNA for checking. There are 15 residues in the CDR3. Per the germline V gene, CDR1 is SEHNR and CDR2 is FQNEAQ (reference sequence). The CDR3 protein is CASSSTFEGYNEQFF. The full variable domain, completed using reference TRBV7-9 and TRBJ2-1, is DTGVSQNPRHKITKRGQNVTFRCDPISEHNRLYWYRQTLGQGPEFLTYFQNEAQLEKSRLLSDRFSAERPKGSFSTLEIQRTEQGDSAMYLCASSSTFEGYNEQFFGPGTRLTVL.

The genes are TRBV12-3 or TRBV12-4 and TRBJ2-4; TCRdb picks TRBD1, but there is no DNA to check that call. This CDR3 contains 15 residues. The CDR3 reads CASSTPVGGGDIQYF.

This chain connects TRBV20-1 to TRBJ1-5; the TCRdb call, TRBD1, lacks DNA for checking. Germline V gene lookup returns CDR1 DFQATT and CDR2 SNEGSKA (reference sequence). CDR3 size: 15 residues. The CDR3 region is CSATLSPGRHQPQHF.

The chain joins TRBV18 to TRBJ1-5; the D gene TCRdb calls, TRBD1, cannot be checked with no DNA. Germline V CDR1 and CDR2: KGHSH, LQKENI. The CDR3 extends over 21 amino acids. The CDR3 reads CASSPLAGGRGLSPSNQPQHF.

CDR3 loop: CSARDDLGNTEAFF. The J gene is TRBJ1-1, the V gene TRBV20-1. Germline CDR1 and CDR2: DFQATT and SNEGSKA (reference sequence). This CDR3 is built from 14 residues.

This sequence joins TRBV7-9 and TRBJ1-2. CDR3 length equals 15 residues. Germline V gives CDR1 SEHNR, CDR2 FQNEAQ (reference sequence). CDR3 residues: CASSLSRSIDYGYTF.

The chain uses TRBV30 and TRBJ2-2. The CDR3 runs 14 residues. Germline V gene data show CDR1 as GTSNPN and CDR2 as SVGIG (reference sequence). Here the CDR3 reads CAWSLALNTGELFF.

This chain links TRBV10-3 with TRBJ2-7; TCRdb names TRBD2, which stays unverified in the absence of DNA. Germline V lookup: CDR1 ENHRY, CDR2 SYGVKD. CDR3 size: 13 residues. CDR3 protein: CAISAGTSYEQYF.

The gene calls are TRBV20-1 and TRBJ2-7; the TRBD1 assignment by TCRdb is unverifiable without DNA. The CDR3 sequence is 15 residues long. Germline V gene sequence: CDR1 DFQATT, CDR2 SNEGSKA (reference sequence). This CDR3 reads CSARDLETVSYEQYF.

J is TRBJ1-2 and V is TRBV27. This CDR3 region has 12 residues. CDR1 and CDR2 (germline): MNHEY, SMNVEV (reference sequence). Here the CDR3 reads CASRGLVYGYTF.

This chain links TRBV19 with TRBJ2-2. Germline lookup yields CDR1 LNHDA and CDR2 SQIVND (reference sequence). The CDR3 covers 13 residues. This CDR3 is CASSIHNSGELFF.

The chain has TRBV7-2 and TRBJ2-5; TCRdb's D gene call, TRBD1, goes unchecked for lack of DNA. CDR1 and CDR2 (germline): SGHTA, FQGNSA. The CDR3 length is 13 residues. CDR3 sequence: CASSWGGQETQYF.

The chain uses TRBV7-8 and TRBJ2-1; the TCRdb call, TRBD2, lacks DNA for checking. Germline CDR1 SGHVS, CDR2 FQNEAQ. This CDR3 has 16 residues. CDR3: CASSFGMRVGGNEQFF.

The chain carries TRBV2 and TRBJ2-2. The CDR3 is made up of 15 amino acids. Looked up from germline, CDR1 is SNHLY and CDR2 is FYNNEI. The CDR3 loop is CASSEPNYWTGELFF.

This rearrangement joins TRBV30 to TRBJ1-1; TCRdb calls TRBD1, which cannot be checked without DNA. In germline, CDR1 is GTSNPN, CDR2 SVGIG (reference sequence). This CDR3 region has 12 residues. CDR3 amino acids: CAWSLGAVGAFF.

The rearrangement links TRBV7-9 to TRBJ2-4; no DNA is available, so the TRBD1 call from TCRdb remains unchecked. The germline V gene encodes CDR1 SEHNR and CDR2 FQNEAQ (reference sequence). The length of the CDR3 is 16 residues. The CDR3 loop is CASSFWQGAFENIQYF.

This chain connects TRBV5-1 to TRBJ2-5; the D call of TRBD2 rests on TCRdb alone, since no DNA is present to check it. The CDR3 totals 15 residues. In germline, CDR1 is SGHRS, CDR2 YFSETQ. The CDR3 sequence: CASSLGVAGEVTQYF.

This chain uses TRBV23-1 with TRBJ1-6. TRBV23-1 counts as an open reading frame of uncertain function. This CDR3 has 18 residues. The CDR3 loop reads CASSQSKAEGDGNSPLHF.

The chain uses TRBV28 and TRBJ1-1. The germline gives CDR1 MDHEN, CDR2 SYDVKM. This CDR3 is built from 13 residues. The chain's CDR3 is CASSLLTNTEAFF. Using reference TRBV28 and TRBJ1-1 for the parts outside the CDR3, the full variable domain is DVKVTQSSRYLVKRTGEKVFLECVQDMDHENMFWYRQDPGLGLRLIYFSYDVKMKEKGDIPEGYSVSREKKERFSLILESASTNQTSMYLCASSLLTNTEAFFGQGTRLTVV.

The chain carries TRBV25-1 and TRBJ1-2. Germline CDR1 reads MGHDK; CDR2 reads SYGVNS. The CDR3 contains 12 residues. This CDR3 is CASSLKFGGYTF.